This T cell receptor (beta chain) was found in a study of blood T cell repertoires in COVID-19. Looking at the study overall: Acute-phase and convalescent COVID-19 samples originated in the United States, Italy and Spain. T cells, B-cell-depleted T cells, or PBMCs supplied cDNA or gDNA.

This clone was found once. Under the authors' procedure: For nucleated cells, counts were estimated from reference gene primer amplification. This table comes from immunoSEQ multiplex PCR, and its TCRdb copy is limited to in-frame clones, with some not included. D and trimming were read from the DNA, whereas the V and J calls and clone size are those reported in that table. Seen here are hundreds of thousands of clones, 86% observed once, and the top ten hold almost 1.5%. Sequenced input: peripheral blood. The sequence was collected from a woman aged 30 to 39 with active or convalescent COVID-19.

CDR3 residues: CASSLDRGVVDEQFF. The DNA for the CDR3 is TGTGCCAGCAGCCTCGACAGGGGGGTTGTAGATGAGCAGTTCTTC. The chain combines TRBV6-5 with TRBJ2-1, with 9 bases fitting TRBD1. The length of the CDR3 is 15 residues. CDR1 MNHEY and CDR2 SVGAGI come from the germline V gene. V gave up 6 bases and J gave up 8 bases; unmatched junction bases: 11.